This TCR beta chain was captured by sequencing in a study of T-cell reconstitution after alpha-beta-depleted transplantation in children. General study findings and limits: T-cell numbers and diversity, one year after transplant, stemmed largely from T cells that were newly produced.

V was shortened by 3 bases and J by 2 bases, with 17 bases between the two germline ends. The CDR3 is made up of 15 amino acids. CDR1 is DFQATT and CDR2 is SNEGSKA in the germline V gene (reference sequence). This clonotype was observed at least ten times. The target antigen is unknown. Library preparation (for TCRbeta) was performed with unique molecular identifiers. Each CDR3 protein gets one entry after TCRdb re-called the PCR reads with MiXCR. The sample comprises fewer than 550,000 distinct CDR3 sequences, roughly a tenth of which are singletons, and just over 2% rests with the top ten. Sequencing used PBMCs, obtained before TCRalphabeta/CD19-depleted stem cell transplant. This sequence was found in a child aged 2-15 years with inherited bone marrow failure, due to receive a stem cell transplant. The chain has TRBV20-1 and TRBJ2-7; D not certain. The CDR3 sequence is CSASTRLGLTYEQYF. The CDR3 DNA sequence: TGCAGTGCTAGTACCCGGCTAGGCTTAACCTACGAGCAGTACTTC.